The 24 T cell receptor beta chains below were found in one sample sequenced in a study of healthy donors' naive CD4 and CD8 T cells (dated by TCRdb to about 2015). Instrument used: 454 GS FLX Titanium. A previously published linear amplification protocol was used to build the TCR libraries, starting from roughly 480 ng of total RNA. In TCRdb, the public reads were trimmed at Q25 with fastp and aligned with MiXCR, with productive beta chains retained. Duplicate CDR3 protein sequences are folded into a single record with the most common DNA and genes. Here the sample has about 200,000 distinct CDR3 sequences; over 60% occur a single time. Roughly 2.4% of the sample comes from the top ten. Sequences were obtained from naive CD4+ and CD8+ T cells sorted from blood, pooled from several donors. The cell subset or site label on this specimen signifies: FACS-sorted naive CD4+ (CD45RO-CD45RA+) and naive CD8+ (CD45RA+CD27bright) T cells. The receptors stem from a pool of human donors in good health; the sample pools cells from several healthy donors.

J is TRBJ1-3 and V is TRBV4-1; D is ambiguous. Germline V CDR1 and CDR2: MGHRA, YSYEKL. The V end was cut by 3 bases, the J end by 4 bases, with 4 bases between. CDR3 length: 12 amino acids. In DNA form, the CDR3 reads TGCGCCAGCAGCCACCCCGGAAACACCATATATTTT. It translates to CASSHPGNTIYF.

The chain uses TRBV29-1 and TRBJ2-1; D is ambiguous. Trimming took off 5 bases at V and 0 bases at J, with 8 bases between the two ends. CDR3 length: 13 residues. Germline lookup yields CDR1 SQVTM and CDR2 ANQGSEA. The CDR3 DNA follows: TGCAGCGTTTTTCATACCTCCTACAATGAGCAGTTCTTC. Translating it yields CSVFHTSYNEQFF.

The chain uses TRBV18 and TRBJ1-2; D gene unclear. V lost 1 base and J 3 bases, leaving 15 bases between the germline ends. The CDR3 consists of 16 residues. Germline V lookup: CDR1 KGHSH, CDR2 LQKENI. The CDR3 DNA sequence: TGTGCCAGCTCACCACTCGAGAGGGCCCTTGACTATGGCTACACCTTC. As protein: CASSPLERALDYGYTF.

This clonotype appeared a few times. The gene calls are TRBV4-1 and TRBJ1-1; D is undetermined. V was pared by 1 base and J by 0 bases, with 3 bases between. The CDR3 is 13 amino acids. From germline, CDR1 is MGHRA and CDR2 YSYEKL. The CDR3 nucleotides are TGCGCCAGCAGCCAAGTGATGAACACTGAAGCTTTCTTT. Its protein product is CASSQVMNTEAFF.

This rearrangement joins TRBV29-1 to TRBJ2-2; D gene ambiguous. V dropped 4 bases and J dropped 2 bases, with 8 bases sitting between them. CDR3 size: 13 residues. Germline loops: CDR1 SQVTM, CDR2 ANQGSEA. The CDR3 loop is CSVVGRNTGELFF. CDR3 coding DNA: TGCAGCGTTGTCGGTAGAAACACCGGGGAGCTGTTTTTT.

In its sample, this clonotype was seen once. The rearrangement joins TRBV27 to TRBJ2-1, with D uncertain. CDR1 MNHEY and CDR2 SMNVEV come from the germline V gene (reference sequence). This CDR3 spans 15 amino acids. Trimming took 3 bases from V and 6 from J, leaving 15 bases between them. DNA for the CDR3: TGTGCCAGCAGTTTCGGTCTGTTAAAAGGCAATGAGCAGTTCTTC. Translating gives CASSFGLLKGNEQFF.

The CDR3 spells CASSQSTGGTDTQYF. The CDR3 DNA reads as TGCGCCAGCAGCCAATCAACGGGGGGCACAGATACGCAGTATTTT. The chain uses TRBV4-3 and TRBJ2-3; D is possibly TRBD2 (6 bases). The CDR3 sequence is 15 residues long. V was trimmed by 2 bases and J by 1 base, leaving 10 bases between them. Germline CDR1 is LGHNA and CDR2 is YSLEER.

This clonotype was seen only a few times. V is TRBV29-1 and J is TRBJ2-7, with D maybe TRBD1 (6 bases). CDR1 SQVTM and CDR2 ANQGSEA come from the germline V gene. Trimming took off 3 bases at V and 1 base at J, with 7 bases between the two ends. The CDR3 extends over 12 amino acids. CDR3 in amino acids: CSVDTGSYEQYF. CDR3 sequence (DNA): TGCAGCGTTGATACAGGGTCCTACGAGCAGTACTTC.

The rearrangement joins TRBV6-2 or TRBV6-3 to TRBJ2-3; 8 nucleotides line up with TRBD2. CDR1 and CDR2 (germline): MNHEY, SVGEGT. The CDR3 sequence is 15 residues long. Unmatched junction bases numbered 8, after V lost 5 bases and J lost 4 bases. In nucleotides, the CDR3 is TGTGCCAGCAGTCTCGGGACTAGAGCCGCAGATACGCAGTATTTT. This translates into CASSLGTRAADTQYF.

J is TRBJ1-1 and V is TRBV24-1, with D uncertain. V lost 5 bases and J lost 6, with 15 bases in between. The CDR3 length is 14 residues. Germline CDR1 KGHDR, CDR2 SFDVKD. CDR3 sequence (DNA): TGTGCCACCAGTGCCCCCGGTGTTGGCCCTGAAGCTTTCTTT. The encoded protein is CATSAPGVGPEAFF.

The rearrangement links TRBV6-5 to TRBJ2-3; 7 bases agree with TRBD2. J was trimmed by 1 base and V by 4 bases; bases with no gene match: 5. Germline V CDR1 and CDR2: MNHEY, SVGAGI. The CDR3 consists of 15 residues. CDR3 DNA sequence: TGTGCCAGCAGTTCCCCGGCGGGAGGCACAGATACGCAGTATTTT. Translating gives CASSSPAGGTDTQYF.

This rearrangement joins TRBV12-3 or TRBV12-4 to TRBJ2-5, with D tentatively TRBD1 or TRBD2 (5 bases each). The CDR3 runs 14 residues. With 5 bases removed from V and 5 bases from J, the gap between germline ends came to 15 bases. The DNA of the CDR3 is TGTGCCAGCAGTACGGGACCTCAACCCGAGACCCAGTACTTC. It translates to CASSTGPQPETQYF.

V and J are TRBV6-5 and TRBJ1-1, with a possible D match to TRBD1 (5 bases). This CDR3 region has 12 residues. V dropped 2 bases and J dropped 4 bases, with 5 bases sitting between them. The germline V gene encodes CDR1 MNHEY and CDR2 SVGAGI. In DNA, the CDR3 is TGTGCCAGCAGTTACGGGGGCACTGAAGCTTTCTTT. Protein product: CASSYGGTEAFF.

This sequence joins TRBV27 and TRBJ2-7, with TRBD2 identical over 7 bases. With V trimmed by 7 bases and J by 7 bases, 13 bases remained unmatched. Germline lookup yields CDR1 MNHEY and CDR2 SMNVEV (reference sequence). CDR3 length equals 14 residues. The CDR3 here is CASTLGGTMGEQYF. In nucleotides, the CDR3 is TGTGCCAGCACCCTGGGAGGGACGATGGGGGAGCAGTACTTC.

This chain connects TRBV19 to TRBJ1-2; D ambiguous. V lost 7 bases to trimming and J lost 1 base, with 19 bases between them. From germline, CDR1 is LNHDA and CDR2 SQIVND (reference sequence). The CDR3 contains 16 residues. The CDR3, as DNA: TGTGCCAGTACCTTGGGGTTTGCAGAGTTTAACTATGGCTACACCTTC. Its protein product is CASTLGFAEFNYGYTF.

This sequence joins TRBV28 and TRBJ2-1; TRBD2 agrees at 8 bases. This CDR3 region has 15 residues. Germline CDR1 and CDR2: MDHEN and SYDVKM. The V gene end was trimmed by 3 bases and the J gene end by 7 bases; junction bases not matched to a gene: 8. The CDR3 DNA reads as TGTGCCAGCAGTTTGGGGACTAGGGAATCGAATGAGCAGTTCTTC. This encodes CASSLGTRESNEQFF.

V gene TRBV29-1 combines with J gene TRBJ1-5, with D perhaps matching TRBD1 (5 bases). The germline V gene has CDR1 SQVTM and CDR2 ANQGSEA. This CDR3 is built from 12 residues. Trimming shortened V by 4 bases and J by 3 bases, and 7 bases separated the two germline ends. The CDR3 DNA reads as TGCAGCGTTGCAGGGAACAATCAGCCCCAGCATTTT. Protein sequence: CSVAGNNQPQHF.

The chain joins TRBV5-1 to TRBJ2-3; TRBD1 might be the D (6 bases). This CDR3 region has 18 residues. CDR1 and CDR2 from the germline V gene are SGHRS and YFSETQ. The ends were cut back, 0 bases at V and 1 base at J, with 18 bases in the middle. As DNA, the CDR3 is TGCGCCAGCAGCTTGGATGGGACAAGGGGGACCGGCACAGATACGCAGTATTTT. Protein product: CASSLDGTRGTGTDTQYF.

The chain couples TRBV18 to TRBJ2-1; 13 nucleotides line up with TRBD2. The CDR3 spans 15 residues. The germline CDR1 and CDR2 sequences are KGHSH and LQKENI. J was trimmed by 6 bases and V by 2 bases; bases with no gene match: 1. In DNA, the CDR3 is TGTGCCAGCTCACCATGGACTAGCGGGAGCAATGAGCAGTTCTTC. Its translation is CASSPWTSGSNEQFF.

There are a few counts of this clonotype. The chain carries TRBV28 and TRBJ2-7, with 8 bases fitting TRBD1. Germline values: CDR1 MDHEN, CDR2 SYDVKM. This CDR3 comprises 16 residues. V lost 4 bases and J lost 0; bases outside the gene matches: 8. The CDR3 nucleotides read TGTGCCAGCAGTTCCGGACAGGGAAAATTCTCCTACGAGCAGTACTTC. It codes for CASSSGQGKFSYEQYF.

V gene TRBV27 combines with J gene TRBJ2-6, with a possible D match to TRBD2 (6 bases). Trimming shortened V by 8 bases and J by 0 bases, and 11 bases separated the two germline ends. This CDR3 is 15 amino acids long. Per germline, CDR1 MNHEY and CDR2 SMNVEV (reference sequence). This chain's CDR3 is CASGRDGSGANVLTF. The CDR3 region has the DNA TGTGCCAGCGGGCGGGATGGCTCTGGGGCCAACGTCCTGACTTTC.

V gene TRBV6-5 combines with J gene TRBJ2-1, with a weak D call TRBD1 (5 bases). CDR1 MNHEY and CDR2 SVGAGI come from the germline V gene. The V gene lost 3 bases and the J gene lost 3 bases, with 12 bases spanning the gap. The length of the CDR3 is 15 residues. The CDR3 is CASSYQGGRYNEQFF. In nucleotides, the CDR3 is TGTGCCAGCAGTTATCAGGGTGGGCGCTACAATGAGCAGTTCTTC.

V and J are TRBV24-1 and TRBJ2-2; 9 nucleotides align to TRBD2. V shed 5 bases, J shed 5 bases, and the junction held 14 bases outside the gene matches. CDR3 length equals 18 residues. Per the germline V gene, CDR1 is KGHDR and CDR2 is SFDVKD. The DNA of the CDR3 is TGTGCCACCAGTGGCCGAGGGACTAGCAGGATGGGTACCGGGGAGCTGTTTTTT. Translating it yields CATSGRGTSRMGTGELFF.

This chain links TRBV10-3 with TRBJ2-1; weak D call: TRBD1 (6 bases). This CDR3 has 16 amino acids. Per germline, CDR1 ENHRY and CDR2 SYGVKD. V was cut by 4 bases and J by 8 bases, with 21 bases left in between. The DNA for the CDR3 is TGTGCCATCAGTGGCACACAGGGCTTAGGTCCGTATGAGCAGTTCTTC. Translation: CAISGTQGLGPYEQFF.